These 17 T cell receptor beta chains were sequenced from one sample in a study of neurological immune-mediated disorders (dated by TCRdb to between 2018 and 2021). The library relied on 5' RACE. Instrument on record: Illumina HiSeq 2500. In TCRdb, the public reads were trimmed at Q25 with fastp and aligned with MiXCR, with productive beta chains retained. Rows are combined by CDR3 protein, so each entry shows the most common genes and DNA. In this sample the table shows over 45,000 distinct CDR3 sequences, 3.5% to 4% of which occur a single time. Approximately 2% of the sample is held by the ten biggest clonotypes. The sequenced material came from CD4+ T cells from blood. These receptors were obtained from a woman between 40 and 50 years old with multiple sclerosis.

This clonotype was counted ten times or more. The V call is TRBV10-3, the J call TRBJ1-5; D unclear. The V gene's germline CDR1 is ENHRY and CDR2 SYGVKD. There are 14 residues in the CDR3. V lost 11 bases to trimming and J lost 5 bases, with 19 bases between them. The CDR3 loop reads CASSPQLDDQPQHF. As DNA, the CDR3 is TGTGCCTCTTCCCCCCAGTTGGATGATCAGCCCCAGCATTTT.

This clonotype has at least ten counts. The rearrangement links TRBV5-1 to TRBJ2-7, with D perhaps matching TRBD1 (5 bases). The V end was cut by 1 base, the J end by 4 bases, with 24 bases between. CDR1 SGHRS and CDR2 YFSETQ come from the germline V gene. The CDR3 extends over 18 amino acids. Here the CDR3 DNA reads TGCGCCAGCAGCTTGAACCCCATTACCCGGCAGACAGCATACGAGCAGTACTTC. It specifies CASSLNPITRQTAYEQYF.

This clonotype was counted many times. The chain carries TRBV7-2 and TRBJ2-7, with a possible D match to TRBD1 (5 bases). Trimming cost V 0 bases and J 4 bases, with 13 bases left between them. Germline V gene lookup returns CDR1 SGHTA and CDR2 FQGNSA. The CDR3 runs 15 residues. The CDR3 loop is CASSLAAQGAYEQYF. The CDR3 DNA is TGTGCCAGCAGCTTAGCTGCGCAGGGTGCTTACGAGCAGTACTTC.

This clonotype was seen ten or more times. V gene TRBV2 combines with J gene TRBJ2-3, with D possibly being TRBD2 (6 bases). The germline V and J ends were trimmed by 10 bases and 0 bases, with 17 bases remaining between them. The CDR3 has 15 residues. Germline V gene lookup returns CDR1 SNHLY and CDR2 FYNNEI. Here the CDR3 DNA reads TGTGCCACCCATGCGCGGCGGGGAAGCACAGATACGCAGTATTTT. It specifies CATHARRGSTDTQYF.

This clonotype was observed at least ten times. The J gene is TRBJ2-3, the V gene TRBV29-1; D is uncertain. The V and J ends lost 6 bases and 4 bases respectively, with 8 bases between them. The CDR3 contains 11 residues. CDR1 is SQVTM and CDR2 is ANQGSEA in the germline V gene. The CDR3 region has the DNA TGCAGCGTCTCGTCGTCAGATACGCAGTATTTT. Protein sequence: CSVSSSDTQYF.

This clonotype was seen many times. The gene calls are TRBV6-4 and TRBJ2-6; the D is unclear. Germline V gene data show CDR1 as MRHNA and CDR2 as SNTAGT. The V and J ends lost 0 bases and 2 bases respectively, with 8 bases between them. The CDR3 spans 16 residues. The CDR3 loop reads CASSDSAKTGANVLTF. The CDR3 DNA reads TGTGCCAGCAGTGACTCAGCCAAAACTGGGGCCAACGTCCTGACTTTC.

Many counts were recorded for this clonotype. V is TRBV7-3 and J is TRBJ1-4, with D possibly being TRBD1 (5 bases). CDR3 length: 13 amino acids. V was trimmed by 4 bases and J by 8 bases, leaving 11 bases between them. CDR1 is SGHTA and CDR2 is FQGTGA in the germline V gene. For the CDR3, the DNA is TGTGCCAGCAGCTGGGGCCCGGGAGAAAAACTGTTTTTT. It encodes CASSWGPGEKLFF.

The CDR3 reads CASSEFTDSRYGYTF. The CDR3 DNA follows: TGTGCCAGCAGTGAATTTACGGACAGTCGCTATGGCTACACCTTC. This chain connects TRBV6-1 to TRBJ1-2; a weak D match, TRBD1 (6 bases). In germline, CDR1 is MNHNS, CDR2 SASEGT. V shed 2 bases and J shed 4 bases, with 14 bases lying between them. CDR3 length: 15 amino acids.

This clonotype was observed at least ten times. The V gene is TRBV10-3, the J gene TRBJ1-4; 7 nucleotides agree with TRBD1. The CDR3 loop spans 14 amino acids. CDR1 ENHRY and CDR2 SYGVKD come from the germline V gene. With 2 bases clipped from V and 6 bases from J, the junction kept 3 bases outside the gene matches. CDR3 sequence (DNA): TGTGCCATCAGTGAGGCCGGGACAGATGAAAAACTGTTTTTT. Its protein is CAISEAGTDEKLFF.

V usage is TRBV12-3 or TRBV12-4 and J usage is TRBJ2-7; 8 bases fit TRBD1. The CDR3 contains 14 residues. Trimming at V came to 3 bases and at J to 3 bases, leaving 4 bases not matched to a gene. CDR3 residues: CASSLDRENYEQYF. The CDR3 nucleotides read TGTGCCAGCAGTTTGGACAGGGAGAACTACGAGCAGTACTTC.

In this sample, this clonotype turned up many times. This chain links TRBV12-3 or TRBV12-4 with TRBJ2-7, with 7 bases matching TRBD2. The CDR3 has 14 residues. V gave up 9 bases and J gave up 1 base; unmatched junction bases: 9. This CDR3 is CASPHWEGSYEQYF. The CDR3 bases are TGTGCCAGTCCCCATTGGGAGGGTTCCTACGAGCAGTACTTC.

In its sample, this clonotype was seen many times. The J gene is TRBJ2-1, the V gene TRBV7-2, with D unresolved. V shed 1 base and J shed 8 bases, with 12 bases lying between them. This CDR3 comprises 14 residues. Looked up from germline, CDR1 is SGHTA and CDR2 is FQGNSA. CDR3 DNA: TGTGCCAGCAGCTTAGAGGTGACTGAGGATGAGCAGTTCTTC. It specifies CASSLEVTEDEQFF.

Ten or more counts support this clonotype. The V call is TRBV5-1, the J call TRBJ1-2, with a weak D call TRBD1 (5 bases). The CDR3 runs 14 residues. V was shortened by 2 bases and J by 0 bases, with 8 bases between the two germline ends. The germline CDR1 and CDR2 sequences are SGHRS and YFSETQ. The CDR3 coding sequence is TGCGCCAGCAGCTTAGGGACTGCTAACTATGGCTACACCTTC. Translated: CASSLGTANYGYTF.

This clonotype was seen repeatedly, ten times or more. The CDR3 DNA follows: TGTGCCATCAGTGGAGGGATCAACTCTGGAAACACCATATATTTT. This encodes CAISGGINSGNTIYF. This chain links TRBV10-3 with TRBJ1-3; no clear D. Germline CDR1 reads ENHRY; CDR2 reads SYGVKD. This CDR3 is 15 amino acids long. Trimming shortened V by 4 bases and J by 0 bases, and 10 bases separated the two germline ends.

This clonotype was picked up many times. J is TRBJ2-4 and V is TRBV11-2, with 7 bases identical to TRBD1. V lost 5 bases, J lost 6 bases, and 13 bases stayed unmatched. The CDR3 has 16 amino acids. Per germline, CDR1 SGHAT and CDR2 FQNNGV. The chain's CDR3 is CASSKSTGTVLNIQYF. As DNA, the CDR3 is TGTGCCAGCAGCAAGAGTACCGGGACAGTCCTAAACATTCAGTACTTC.

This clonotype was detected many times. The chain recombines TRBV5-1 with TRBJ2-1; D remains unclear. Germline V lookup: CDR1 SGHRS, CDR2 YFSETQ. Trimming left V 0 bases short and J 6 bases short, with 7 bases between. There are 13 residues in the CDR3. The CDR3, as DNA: TGCGCCAGCAGCTTGGCCTTGACCAATGAGCAGTTCTTC. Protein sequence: CASSLALTNEQFF.

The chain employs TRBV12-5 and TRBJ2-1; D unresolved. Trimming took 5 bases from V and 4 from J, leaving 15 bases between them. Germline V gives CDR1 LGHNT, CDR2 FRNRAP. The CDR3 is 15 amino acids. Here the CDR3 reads CASGLPASAYNEQFF. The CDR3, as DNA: TGTGCTAGTGGTCTACCTGCCTCTGCATACAATGAGCAGTTCTTC.